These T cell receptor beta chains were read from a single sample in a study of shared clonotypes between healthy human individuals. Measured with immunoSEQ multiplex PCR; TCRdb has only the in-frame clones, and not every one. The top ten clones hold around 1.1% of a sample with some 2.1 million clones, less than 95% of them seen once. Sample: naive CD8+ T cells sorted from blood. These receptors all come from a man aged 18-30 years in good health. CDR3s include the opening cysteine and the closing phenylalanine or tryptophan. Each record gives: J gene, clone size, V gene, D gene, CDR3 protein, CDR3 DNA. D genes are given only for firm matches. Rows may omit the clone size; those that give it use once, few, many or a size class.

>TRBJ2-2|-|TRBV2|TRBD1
CASSTGTGNTGELFF
TGTGCCAGCAGTACCGGGACAGGGAACACCGGGGAGCTGTTTTTT
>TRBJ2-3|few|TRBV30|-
CAWRRADRTDTQYF
TGTGCCTGGAGAAGAGCGGACCGCACAGATACGCAGTATTTT
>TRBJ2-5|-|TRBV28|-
CASSLDSEETQYF
TGTGCCAGCAGTCTGGACAGTGAAGAGACCCAGTACTTC
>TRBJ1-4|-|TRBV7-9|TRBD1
CASSQGTVTTNEKLFF
TGTGCCAGCAGCCAAGGGACAGTAACAACTAATGAAAAACTGTTTTTT
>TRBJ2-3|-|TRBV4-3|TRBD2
CASSQDRLAGESDTQYF
TGCGCCAGCAGCCAAGATAGGCTAGCGGGAGAGTCAGATACGCAGTATTTT
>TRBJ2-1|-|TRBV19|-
CASSPRGGTSEQFF
TGTGCCAGTAGTCCTCGCGGAGGGACAAGCGAGCAGTTCTTC
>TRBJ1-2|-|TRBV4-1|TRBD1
CASSHATGDYGYTF
TGCGCCAGCAGCCACGCCACAGGGGACTATGGCTACACCTTC
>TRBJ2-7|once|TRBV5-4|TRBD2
CASSLAASGASTYEQYF
TGTGCCAGCAGCTTGGCGGCTAGCGGGGCGTCAACCTACGAGCAGTACTTC
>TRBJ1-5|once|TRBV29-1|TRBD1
CSVEDRGTGDQPQHF
TGCAGCGTTGAAGATCGGGGGACAGGCGATCAGCCCCAGCATTTT
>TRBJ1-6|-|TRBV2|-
CASRWPGGGNSPLHF
TGTGCCAGCAGGTGGCCGGGGGGGGGAAATTCACCCCTCCACTTT
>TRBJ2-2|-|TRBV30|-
CAWSVRPNGELFF
TGTGCCTGGAGTGTACGTCCGAACGGGGAGCTGTTTTTT
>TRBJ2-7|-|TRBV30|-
CAWGKRSHEQYF
TGTGCCTGGGGGAAGAGGAGCCACGAGCAGTACTTC
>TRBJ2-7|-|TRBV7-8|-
CASSLSGGSRYEQYF
TGTGCCAGCAGCTTATCAGGGGGGTCGCGGTACGAGCAGTACTTC
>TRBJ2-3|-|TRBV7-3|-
CASGGGTDTQYF
TGTGCCAGCGGAGGAGGCACAGATACGCAGTATTTT
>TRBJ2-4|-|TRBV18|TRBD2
CASSRGLAELAKNIQYF
TGTGCCAGCTCACGAGGACTAGCTGAACTAGCCAAAAACATTCAGTACTTC
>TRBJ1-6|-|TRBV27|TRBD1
CASLGTGRSPLHF
TGTGCCAGCCTGGGGACAGGGAGGTCACCCCTCCACTTT
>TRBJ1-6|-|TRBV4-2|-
CASSQTPEGESSSPLHF
TGTGCCAGCAGCCAAACCCCAGAAGGGGAATCCAGTTCACCCCTCCACTTT
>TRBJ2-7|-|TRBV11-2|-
CASSVNYEQYF
TGTGCCAGCAGCGTGAACTACGAGCAGTACTTC
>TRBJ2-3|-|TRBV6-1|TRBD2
CASSGRLAGVLTDTQYF
TGTGCCAGCAGTGGCCGACTAGCGGGAGTTCTTACAGATACGCAGTATTTT
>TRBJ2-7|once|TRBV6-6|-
CASSYSGSYEQYF
TGTGCCAGCAGTTACTCCGGGTCCTACGAGCAGTACTTC
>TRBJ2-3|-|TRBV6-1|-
CASSEAYLERLGADTQYF
TGTGCCAGCAGTGAAGCTTACTTGGAGCGCCTGGGCGCAGATACGCAGTATTTT
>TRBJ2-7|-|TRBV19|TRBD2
CASSIGHGGAYEQYF
TGTGCCAGTAGTATAGGGCACGGGGGGGCTTACGAGCAGTACTTC
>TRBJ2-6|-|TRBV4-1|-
CASSQVPGPISGANVLTF
TGCGCCAGCAGCCAAGTGCCGGGACCAATCTCTGGGGCCAACGTCCTGACTTTC
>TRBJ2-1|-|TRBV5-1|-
CASSLFEGGNEQFF
TGCGCCAGCAGCCTATTCGAGGGCGGCAATGAGCAGTTCTTC
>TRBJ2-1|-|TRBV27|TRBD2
CASSFTTSYLNEQFF
TGTGCCAGCAGTTTCACGACTAGCTACCTCAATGAGCAGTTCTTC
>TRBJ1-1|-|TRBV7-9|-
CASSFSGFAFF
TGTGCCAGCAGCTTTTCAGGTTTTGCTTTCTTT
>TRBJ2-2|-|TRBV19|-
CASTTVNTGELFF
TGTGCCAGTACGACGGTGAACACCGGGGAGCTGTTTTTT
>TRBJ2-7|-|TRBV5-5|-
CASSLRDEAYEQYF
TGTGCCAGCAGCTTGAGAGATGAAGCCTACGAGCAGTACTTC
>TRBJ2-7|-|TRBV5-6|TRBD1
CASSLPGQNYEQYF
TGTGCCAGCAGCTTGCCGGGACAGAACTACGAGCAGTACTTC
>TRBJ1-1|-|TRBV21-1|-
CASSLRQGRRTEAFF
TGTGCCAGCAGCCTACGACAGGGAAGACGGACTGAAGCTTTCTTT
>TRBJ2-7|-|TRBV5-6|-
CASSLGAGLYEQYF
TGTGCCAGCAGCTTGGGGGCGGGCCTCTACGAGCAGTACTTC